This record covers a single T cell receptor beta chain. Its antigen is unknown. This specimen belongs to a study of siplizumab effects on memory and regulatory T cells. Findings and limits, study-wide: Neither a naive nor a memory phenotype was assignable to roughly 80-95% of proliferating CD4+ or CD8+ clones. Among mappable alloreactive CD4+ clones, the Treg-derived fraction averaged around 70% with siplizumab versus about 25% in controls.

CDR1 is SGHVS, CDR2 FNYEAQ, per germline. The CDR3 totals 15 residues. V dropped 5 bases and J dropped 2; count of bases not matched to a gene: 6. Roughly 100,000 TCR templates underwent assay in every sample. Assay: immunoSEQ multiplex PCR; the TCRdb copy retains only in-frame clones and omits some. This sample carries about 120,000 clones, roughly 92% of them seen once, and the ten largest clones take 1.3%. Sequences were obtained from CD4+ T cells sorted from blood. The receptor comes from a human donor in good health. J is TRBJ1-3 and V is TRBV7-6; 7 bases fit TRBD1. The CDR3 loop reads CASSPQGPAGNTIYF. The CDR3 DNA is TGTGCCAGCAGCCCACAGGGGCCAGCTGGAAACACCATATATTTT.